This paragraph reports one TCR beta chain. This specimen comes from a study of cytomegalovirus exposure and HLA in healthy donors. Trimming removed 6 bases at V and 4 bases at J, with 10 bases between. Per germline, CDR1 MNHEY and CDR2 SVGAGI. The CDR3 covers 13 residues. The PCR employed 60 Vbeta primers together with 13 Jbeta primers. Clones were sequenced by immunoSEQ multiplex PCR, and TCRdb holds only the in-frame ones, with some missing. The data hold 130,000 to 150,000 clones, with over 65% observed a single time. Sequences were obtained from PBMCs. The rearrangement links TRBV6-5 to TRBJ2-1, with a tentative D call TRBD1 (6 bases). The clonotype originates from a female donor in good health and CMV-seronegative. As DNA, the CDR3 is TGTGCCAGCAGCGGACAGACTTACAATGAGCAGTTCTTC. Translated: CASSGQTYNEQFF.